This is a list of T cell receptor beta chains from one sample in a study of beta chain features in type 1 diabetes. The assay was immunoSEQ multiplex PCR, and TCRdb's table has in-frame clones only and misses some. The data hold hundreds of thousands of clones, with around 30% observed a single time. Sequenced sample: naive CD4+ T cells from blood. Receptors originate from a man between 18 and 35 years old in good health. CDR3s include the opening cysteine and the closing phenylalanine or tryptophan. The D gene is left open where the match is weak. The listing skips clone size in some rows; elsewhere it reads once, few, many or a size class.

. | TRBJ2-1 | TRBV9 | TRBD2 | TGTGCCAGCAGCGTAGATCTAGCGGAGTACAATGAGCAGTTCTTC | CASSVDLAEYNEQFF
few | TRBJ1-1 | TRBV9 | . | TGTGCCAGCAGCGAGGAACTTGGGACGGCCCCCGGGCGCGCTGAAGCTTTCTTT | CASSEELGTAPGRAEAFF
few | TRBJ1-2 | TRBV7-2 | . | TGTGCCAGCATCTATCGGGGCTCGATATCCTACACCTTC | CASIYRGSISYTF
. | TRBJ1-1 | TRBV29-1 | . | TGCAGCGGGACAGCGAACACTGAAGCTTTCTTT | CSGTANTEAFF
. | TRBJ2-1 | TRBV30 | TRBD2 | TGTGCCTGGAGTGTATGGCTCGTCGGGGCGGGAGGGATAAATGAGCAGTTCTTC | CAWSVWLVGAGGINEQFF
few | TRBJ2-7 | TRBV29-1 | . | TGCAGCGCCCTTCACCCGGGGCCCTCCTACGAGCAGTACTTC | CSALHPGPSYEQYF
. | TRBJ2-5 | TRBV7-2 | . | TGTGCCAGCAGCTTCAGGGCGGAAGAGACCCAGTACTTC | CASSFRAEETQYF
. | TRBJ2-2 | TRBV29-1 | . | TGCAGCGTTGAGCCGGGACCCAGGAACACCGGGGAGCTGTTTTTT | CSVEPGPRNTGELFF
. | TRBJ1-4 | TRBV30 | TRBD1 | TGTGCCTGGAGTCCAACTCGGACAGGGTTAACTGAAAAACTGTTTTTT | CAWSPTRTGLTEKLFF
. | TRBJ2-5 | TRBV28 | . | TGTGCCAGCAGCGACCGCGGTTTAGAAAAGACCCAGTACTTC | CASSDRGLEKTQYF
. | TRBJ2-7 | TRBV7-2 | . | TGTGCCAGCAGCTCGAAGGGCGTAACCTACGAGCAGTACTTC | CASSSKGVTYEQYF
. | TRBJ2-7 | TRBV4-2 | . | TGTGCCAGCAGCCAAGATCCTCGGGAAACTTCCTACGAGCAGTACTTC | CASSQDPRETSYEQYF
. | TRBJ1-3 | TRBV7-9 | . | TGTGCCAGCAGCTTTCAGACGGGCGTAATTTTT | CASSFQTGVIF
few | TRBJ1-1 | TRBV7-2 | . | TGTGCCAGCAGCTCGATACAGGGCCGACCTGAAGCTTTCTTT | CASSSIQGRPEAFF
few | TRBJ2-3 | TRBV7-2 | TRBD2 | TGTGCCAGCGCCACTAGCGGCCAGCAGTATTTT | CASATSGQQYF
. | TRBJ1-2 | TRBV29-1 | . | TGCAGCGTTGATAAGTTTAACTATGGCTACACCTTC | CSVDKFNYGYTF
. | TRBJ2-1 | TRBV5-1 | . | TGCGCCAGCAGCGGATTATCGGGGTATGAGCAGTTCTTC | CASSGLSGYEQFF
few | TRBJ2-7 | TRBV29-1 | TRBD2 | TGCAGCGTGGCGGCGGGGGACTACGAGCAGTACTTC | CSVAAGDYEQYF
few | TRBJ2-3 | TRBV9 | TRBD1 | TGTGCCAGCAGAAGGACAGGGGCTCTTTCAGATACGCAGTATTTT | CASRRTGALSDTQYF
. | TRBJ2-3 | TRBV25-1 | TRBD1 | TGTGCCAGCAGTGAGCGCAACAGGGGGCTGACAGATACGCAGTATTTT | CASSERNRGLTDTQYF
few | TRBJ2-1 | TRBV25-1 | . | TGTGCCAGCAGTGAATCGGCCCCCTACCATGAGCAGTTCTTC | CASSESAPYHEQFF
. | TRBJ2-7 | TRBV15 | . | TGTGCCACCAGAGGCCTGGCGTCCCACGAGCAGTACTTC | CATRGLASHEQYF
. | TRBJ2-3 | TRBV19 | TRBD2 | TGTGCCAGTAGTATCAGTCATAGCGGGAGCAGCACAGATACGCAGTATTTT | CASSISHSGSSTDTQYF
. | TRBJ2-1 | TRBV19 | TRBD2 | TGTGCCAGTAGCAGACTAGCGGGAGTCGTATTCGATGAGCAGTTCTTC | CASSRLAGVVFDEQFF
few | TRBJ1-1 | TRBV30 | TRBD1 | TGTGCCTGGAGTCTCCGGCGCCCGGACAGGGGGAACACTGAAGCTTTCTTT | CAWSLRRPDRGNTEAFF